The 9 T cell receptor beta chains reported below all come from one sample, sequenced in a study of spatial heterogeneity in lung cancer. The study, taken as a whole, reports: Counts of expanded intratumoral alpha and beta TCRs tracked tumor mutation counts.

Time point noted: sample taken at primary tumor resection. These receptors' targets are unknown. MiXCR, applied by TCRdb to the 5' RACE reads, yields one record per CDR3 protein. The data hold fewer than 15,000 distinct CDR3 sequences, with 5.6% observed a single time. The starting material was lung tumor tissue, obtained at surgery. The receptors shown here come from a female donor with early-stage non-small cell lung cancer.

By share, this clonotype counts as medium-sized. Because this beta chain is a stray read in a library intended to capture alpha chains, its abundance should not be given much weight. The V and J genes are TRBV30 and TRBJ2-3, with no clear D. Trimming stripped 8 bases from V and 2 bases from J, with 20 bases between. The V gene's germline CDR1 is GTSNPN and CDR2 SVGIG (reference sequence). The CDR3 is 15 amino acids. The CDR3 loop is CARSRAGSTTDTQYF. CDR3 bases: TGTGCCCGCTCCCGGGCCGGATCTACCACAGATACGCAGTATTTT. The whole variable domain, filled in from reference TRBV30 and TRBJ2-3, reads SQTIHQWPATLVQPVGSPLSLECTVEGTSNPNLYWYRQAAGRGLQLLFYSVGIGQISSEVPQNLSASRPQDRQFILSSKKLLLSDSGFYLCARSRAGSTTDTQYFGPGTRLTVL.

This clonotype was detected ten times or more. With the library built for alpha chains, this beta chain is off target and its frequency is not meaningful. The CDR3: CSARDAVERGAYNEQFF. For the CDR3, the DNA is TGCAGTGCTAGAGATGCGGTTGAGCGGGGTGCCTACAATGAGCAGTTCTTC. The chain combines TRBV20-1 with TRBJ2-1, with 7 bases identical to TRBD2. There are 17 residues in the CDR3. J lost 2 bases, V lost 0 bases, and 10 bases had no gene match. Looked up from germline, CDR1 is DFQATT and CDR2 is SNEGSKA (reference sequence).

With regard to this clonotype: This beta chain was picked up by a library intended for alpha chains and is off target, so its count carries little meaning. The chain uses TRBV20-1 and TRBJ2-3; 9 positions agree with TRBD2. V dropped 6 bases and J dropped 0; count of bases not matched to a gene: 10. Looked up from germline, CDR1 is DFQATT and CDR2 is SNEGSKA (reference sequence). This CDR3 is 16 amino acids long. Written as DNA, the CDR3 is TGCAGTGCCCCGCTAGCGGGGAGTGCTAGCACAGATACGCAGTATTTT. Encoded protein: CSAPLAGSASTDTQYF.

This clonotype counts as medium-sized. A library prepared for alpha chains yielded this beta chain as an off-target read; its size is of little meaning. The chain links TRBV4-1 to TRBJ2-3; D is unclear. The CDR3 covers 14 residues. Germline V gene sequence: CDR1 MGHRA, CDR2 YSYEKL. V was clipped by 4 bases and J by 5 bases, with 13 bases between them. The CDR3 DNA reads as TGCGCCAGCAGCCCCCGGCCACAAGGAGATACGCAGTATTTT. It codes for CASSPRPQGDTQYF.

This clonotype was found many times. This beta chain is off target for a library built for alpha chains, so its abundance means little. The chain links TRBV30 to TRBJ2-1; D is possibly TRBD1 (5 bases). V was clipped by 0 bases and J by 5 bases, with 14 bases between them. The CDR3 spans 15 residues. Germline V gene data show CDR1 as GTSNPN and CDR2 as SVGIG (reference sequence). The CDR3 is CAWSVRGRAHNEQFF. The CDR3 nucleotides read TGTGCCTGGAGTGTACGAGGCAGGGCCCACAATGAGCAGTTCTTC.

This clonotype came up many times. This beta chain appears as a stray read in a library generated for alpha chains; its size is not informative. V usage is TRBV7-9 and J usage is TRBJ2-3, with 13 bases aligning to TRBD2. The CDR3 consists of 17 residues. The germline CDR1 and CDR2 sequences are SEHNR and FQNEAQ (reference sequence). The J segment lost 1 base and the V segment lost 4 bases, leaving 5 bases of the junction unmatched. The CDR3 DNA is TGTGCCAGCAGCTCGGGACTAGCGGGGTTTGGCACAGATACGCAGTATTTT. Translated, it gives CASSSGLAGFGTDTQYF. Filled out from reference TRBV7-9 and TRBJ2-3, the complete variable domain reads DTGVSQNPRHKITKRGQNVTFRCDPISEHNRLYWYRQTLGQGPEFLTYFQNEAQLEKSRLLSDRFSAERPKGSFSTLEIQRTEQGDSAMYLCASSSGLAGFGTDTQYFGPGTRLTVL.

This clonotype was observed many times. For a library built for alpha chains, this beta chain is a stray read; little rests on its size. CDR3 sequence: CASSIGGAPYNEQFF. The DNA of the CDR3 is TGTGCCAGTAGTATCGGGGGGGCGCCCTACAATGAGCAGTTCTTC. This chain joins TRBV19 and TRBJ2-1; TRBD2 aligns across 8 bases. The CDR3 runs to 15 residues. V lost 3 bases to trimming and J lost 2 bases; unmatched junction nucleotides: 3. Germline CDR1 reads LNHDA; CDR2 reads SQIVND (reference sequence).

This clonotype was detected many times. The library was prepared for alpha chains; this beta chain is a stray read, so its frequency means little. The chain recombines TRBV5-1 with TRBJ1-3; no definite D call. Germline CDR1 and CDR2: SGHRS and YFSETQ. The V and J ends lost 5 bases and 7 bases respectively, with 13 bases between them. The CDR3 length is 13 residues. CDR3 sequence reads: CASREPARNTIYF. The CDR3 region has the DNA TGCGCCAGCAGAGAGCCCGCCCGGAACACCATATATTTT.

This clonotype was detected many times. With the library built for alpha chains, this beta chain is off target and its frequency is not meaningful. The chain is built from TRBV5-5 and TRBJ2-2; possibly TRBD1 or TRBD2 for D (5 bases each). Trimming removed 4 bases at V and 1 base at J, with 14 bases between. The germline V gene encodes CDR1 SGHKS and CDR2 YYEKEE (reference sequence). The CDR3 length is 16 residues. The CDR3 sequence is CASSGGRTLNTGELFF. The CDR3 nucleotides read TGTGCCAGCAGCGGGGGACGGACCTTGAACACCGGGGAGCTGTTTTTT. Full variable domain (missing parts from reference TRBV5-5 and TRBJ2-2): DAGVTQSPTHLIKTRGQQVTLRCSPISGHKSVSWYQQVLGQGPQFIFQYYEKEERGRGNFPDRFSARQFPNYSSELNVNALLLGDSALYLCASSGGRTLNTGELFFGEGSRLTVL.